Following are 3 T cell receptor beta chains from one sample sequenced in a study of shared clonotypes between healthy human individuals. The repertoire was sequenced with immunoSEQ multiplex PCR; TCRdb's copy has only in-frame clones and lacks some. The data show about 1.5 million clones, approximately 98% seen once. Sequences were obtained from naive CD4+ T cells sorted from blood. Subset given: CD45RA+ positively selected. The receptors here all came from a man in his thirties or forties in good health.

The CDR3 DNA sequence: TGTGCCAGCAGCCCCCTCCGGGAGTCCAATGCGAATCAGCCCCAGCATTTT. It yields the protein CASSPLRESNANQPQHF. The chain couples TRBV7-7 to TRBJ1-5; D call uncertain. CDR3 length: 17 residues. Germline CDR1 SSHAT, CDR2 FNYEAQ (reference sequence). The V gene lost 5 bases and the J gene lost 4 bases, with 21 bases spanning the gap. Filled out from reference TRBV7-7 and TRBJ1-5, the complete variable domain reads GAGVSQSPRYKVTKRGQDVTLRCDPISSHATLYWYQQALGQGPEFLTYFNYEAQPDKSGLPSDRFSAERPEGSISTLTIQRTEQRDSAMYRCASSPLRESNANQPQHFGDGTRLSIL.

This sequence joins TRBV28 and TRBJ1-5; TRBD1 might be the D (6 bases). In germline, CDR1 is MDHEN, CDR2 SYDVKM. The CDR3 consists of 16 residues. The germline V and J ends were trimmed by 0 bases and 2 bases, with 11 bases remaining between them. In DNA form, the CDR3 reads TGTGCCAGCAGTTTATGGGCAGGGGTTGGCAATCAGCCCCAGCATTTT. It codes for CASSLWAGVGNQPQHF. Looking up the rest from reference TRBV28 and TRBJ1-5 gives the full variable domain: DVKVTQSSRYLVKRTGEKVFLECVQDMDHENMFWYRQDPGLGLRLIYFSYDVKMKEKGDIPEGYSVSREKKERFSLILESASTNQTSMYLCASSLWAGVGNQPQHFGDGTRLSIL.

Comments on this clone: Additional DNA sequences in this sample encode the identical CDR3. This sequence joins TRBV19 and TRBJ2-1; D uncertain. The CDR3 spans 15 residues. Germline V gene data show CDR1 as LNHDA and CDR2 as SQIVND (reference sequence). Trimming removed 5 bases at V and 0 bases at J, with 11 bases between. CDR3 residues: CASSGGRSSYNEQFF. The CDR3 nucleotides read TGTGCCAGTAGTGGTGGACGCAGCTCCTACAATGAGCAGTTCTTC.